The 24 T cell receptor beta chains presented below share a single source sample, sequenced in a study of regulatory dendritic cells for organ transplantation. Sorted subsets were CFSE-labeled and cultured approximately 5 days with allogeneic dendritic cells. These receptors have no identified antigens. The protocol was immunoSEQ multiplex PCR, while the TCRdb copy is restricted to in-frame clones and leaves out a portion. Among around 19,000 clones, 70% to 90% were seen once, and the ten largest hold 0.6% to 0.8%. The sample consisted of naive CD4+ T cells from blood cultured with regulatory dendritic cells. Subset of the sample: CD45RA+ naive T cells. Receptor source: a human donor in good health.

The chain is built from TRBV7-3 and TRBJ2-1; 7 nucleotides match TRBD2. V lost 4 bases to trimming and J lost 0 bases; unmatched junction nucleotides: 6. This CDR3 comprises 16 residues. Per germline, CDR1 SGHTA and CDR2 FQGTGA. CDR3 residues: CASSSKRGNSYNEQFF. For the CDR3, the DNA is TGTGCCAGCAGCTCAAAGCGGGGCAACTCCTACAATGAGCAGTTCTTC.

CDR3 sequence: CASSLSAYGYTF. CDR3 DNA: TGTGCCAGCAGTTTATCCGCCTATGGCTACACCTTC. This rearrangement joins TRBV28 to TRBJ1-2; D unresolved. Germline V CDR1 and CDR2: MDHEN, SYDVKM. V lost 1 base and J lost 4, with 4 bases in between. The CDR3 has 12 amino acids.

This clone occurred a few times. The J gene is TRBJ1-1, the V gene TRBV11-1; D is unclear. In germline, CDR1 is SGHAT, CDR2 FQDESV (reference sequence). The V and J ends lost 1 base and 7 bases respectively, with 7 bases between them. This CDR3 region has 12 residues. The CDR3 DNA sequence: TGTGCCAGCAGCTTAGGACGGGGTGAAGCTTTCTTT. Its translation is CASSLGRGEAFF.

CDR3: CASSLVGANTDTQYF. CDR3 DNA: TGTGCCAGCAGCTTAGTAGGAGCTAACACAGATACGCAGTATTTT. The V call is TRBV7-2, the J call TRBJ2-3; D is unresolved. The V and J ends lost 1 base and 2 bases respectively, with 10 bases between them. The CDR3 sequence is 15 residues long. Germline V gene sequence: CDR1 SGHTA, CDR2 FQGNSA.

V and J are TRBV4-3 and TRBJ2-7, with a weak D call TRBD2 (6 bases). The V end lost 1 base, the J end lost 3 bases, and 13 bases lay between the germline ends. CDR1 and CDR2 from the germline V gene are LGHNA and YSLEER. The length of the CDR3 is 15 residues. The CDR3 reads CASSQGPSDLYEQYF. CDR3 bases: TGCGCCAGCAGCCAAGGGCCTAGCGACCTCTACGAGCAGTACTTC.

This clone appeared once. V and J are TRBV19 and TRBJ2-1; TRBD2 matches 8 bases. The J segment lost 3 bases and the V segment lost 6 bases, leaving 4 bases of the junction unmatched. The germline CDR1 and CDR2 sequences are LNHDA and SQIVND (reference sequence). The CDR3 spans 14 residues. CDR3 loop: CASRQREYYNEQFF. The CDR3, as DNA: TGTGCCAGTAGACAGCGGGAGTACTACAATGAGCAGTTCTTC.

The rearrangement joins TRBV6-4 to TRBJ2-1; D gene ambiguous. CDR1 MRHNA and CDR2 SNTAGT come from the germline V gene. The CDR3 sequence is 12 residues long. V was clipped by 8 bases and J by 5 bases, with 10 bases between them. DNA for the CDR3: TGTGCCAGCTCCCATAGAAACAATGAGCAGTTCTTC. Protein: CASSHRNNEQFF.

The chain links TRBV6-1 to TRBJ1-4; TRBD1 is a possible D gene (6 bases). CDR1 and CDR2 (germline): MNHNS, SASEGT. Trimming removed 4 bases from V and 7 bases from J, with 22 bases in between. The CDR3 runs to 17 residues. This CDR3 reads CASSGAAWGQTREKLFF. CDR3 bases: TGTGCCAGCAGTGGGGCGGCCTGGGGACAAACCCGTGAAAAACTGTTTTTT.

This chain joins TRBV9 and TRBJ2-5, with a possible D match to TRBD1 (6 bases). V shed 4 bases and J shed 2 bases, with 12 bases lying between them. The CDR3 runs 14 residues. Germline V gene data show CDR1 as SGDLS and CDR2 as YYNGEE. The CDR3 is CASSPTGQQETQYF. In DNA, the CDR3 is TGTGCCAGCAGCCCGACCGGACAGCAAGAGACCCAGTACTTC.

The V call is TRBV9, the J call TRBJ2-1, with D unclear. Germline CDR1 is SGDLS and CDR2 is YYNGEE. V was cut by 3 bases and J by 9 bases, with 22 bases left in between. This CDR3 comprises 16 residues. This chain's CDR3 is CASSAPGNDLVGEQFF. The DNA for the CDR3 is TGTGCCAGCAGCGCACCCGGAAATGATCTGGTCGGTGAGCAGTTCTTC.

V usage is TRBV28 and J usage is TRBJ2-1; either TRBD1 or TRBD2 may supply D (5 bases each). In germline, CDR1 is MDHEN, CDR2 SYDVKM. The CDR3 consists of 17 residues. V was shortened by 8 bases and J by 0 bases, with 20 bases between the two germline ends. The CDR3: CASCPPRGASSYNEQFF. For the CDR3, the DNA is TGTGCCAGCTGCCCACCTCGGGGCGCAAGCTCCTACAATGAGCAGTTCTTC. The variable domain in full, with the rest retrieved from reference TRBV28 and TRBJ2-1, is DVKVTQSSRYLVKRTGEKVFLECVQDMDHENMFWYRQDPGLGLRLIYFSYDVKMKEKGDIPEGYSVSREKKERFSLILESASTNQTSMYLCASCPPRGASSYNEQFFGPGTRLTVL.

The chain links TRBV2 to TRBJ1-1; D not resolved. This CDR3 is 11 amino acids long. Germline CDR1 reads SNHLY; CDR2 reads FYNNEI. Trimming shortened V by 7 bases and J by 11 bases, and 14 bases separated the two germline ends. CDR3 amino acids: CASTDSVGAFF. CDR3 nucleotide sequence: TGTGCCAGCACCGACTCCGTGGGTGCTTTCTTT.

This rearrangement joins TRBV28 to TRBJ2-7, with 8 bases aligning to TRBD2. The CDR3 is made up of 13 amino acids. The trim removed 5 bases at V and 4 bases at J, leaving 4 bases unmatched. Germline CDR1 reads MDHEN; CDR2 reads SYDVKM. The CDR3 sequence: CASSEGLVYEQYF. CDR3 nucleotide sequence: TGTGCCAGCAGTGAGGGACTAGTATACGAGCAGTACTTC.

The chain is built from TRBV28 and TRBJ1-4; 10 nucleotides align to TRBD1. The CDR3 length is 15 residues. The junction had 7 bases not matched to a gene; V was cut back by 2 bases and J by 10 bases. CDR1 MDHEN and CDR2 SYDVKM come from the germline V gene. The CDR3 DNA follows: TGTGCCAGCAGTTTAACGGGGACAGGGGATGGAAAACTGTTTTTT. This encodes CASSLTGTGDGKLFF.

The chain is built from TRBV5-1 and TRBJ1-1; no reliable D call. The CDR3 is 14 amino acids. Looked up from germline, CDR1 is SGHRS and CDR2 is YFSETQ. Trimming cost V 2 bases and J 6 bases, with 14 bases left between them. The CDR3 protein is CASSLTVGSSEAFF. CDR3 nucleotides: TGCGCCAGCAGCTTAACAGTAGGCTCTTCTGAAGCTTTCTTT.

This chain joins TRBV10-3 and TRBJ2-1, with D possibly called TRBD1 or TRBD2 (5 bases each). This CDR3 spans 19 amino acids. From germline, CDR1 is ENHRY and CDR2 SYGVKD. V lost 1 base and J 0 bases, leaving 19 bases between the germline ends. CDR3 residues: CAISELPYNWGSSYNEQFF. DNA of the CDR3: TGTGCCATCAGTGAGTTACCTTACAACTGGGGGAGCTCCTACAATGAGCAGTTCTTC.

This sequence joins TRBV19 and TRBJ1-1; D uncertain. V lost 1 base and J 5 bases, leaving 8 bases between the germline ends. This CDR3 is built from 13 residues. Germline V gives CDR1 LNHDA, CDR2 SQIVND (reference sequence). This CDR3 reads CASSIVGGTEAFF. CDR3 sequence (DNA): TGTGCCAGTAGTATAGTGGGAGGGACTGAAGCTTTCTTT. Full variable domain (outside the CDR3, taken from reference TRBV19 and TRBJ1-1): DGGITQSPKYLFRKEGQNVTLSCEQNLNHDAMYWYRQDPGQGLRLIYYSQIVNDFQKGDIAEGYSVSREKKESFPLTVTSAQKNPTAFYLCASSIVGGTEAFFGQGTRLTVV.

This clone is a singleton in its sample. The chain combines TRBV11-2 with TRBJ1-2; 8 positions agree with TRBD1. Per germline, CDR1 SGHAT and CDR2 FQNNGV. The CDR3 is 13 residues long. J lost 6 bases, V lost 8 bases, and 8 bases had no gene match. CDR3 nucleotide sequence: TGTGCCAGCCGTGCAGGGGGCCGTCATGGCTACACCTTC. Protein sequence: CASRAGGRHGYTF. The whole variable domain, remainder taken from reference TRBV11-2 and TRBJ1-2, is EAGVAQSPRYKIIEKRQSVAFWCNPISGHATLYWYQQILGQGPKLLIQFQNNGVVDDSQLPKDRFSAERLKGVDSTLKIQPAKLEDSAVYLCASRAGGRHGYTFGSGTRLTVV.

The chain links TRBV4-1 to TRBJ2-2; no clear D. The V gene lost 2 bases and the J gene lost 6 bases, with 7 bases spanning the gap. Per the germline V gene, CDR1 is MGHRA and CDR2 is YSYEKL. This CDR3 region has 13 residues. The CDR3 spells CASSQRVAGELFF. Here the CDR3 DNA reads TGCGCCAGCAGCCAACGTGTAGCCGGGGAGCTGTTTTTT.

The chain has TRBV7-2 and TRBJ2-7; unclear D gene. V lost 1 base, J lost 3 bases, and 1 base lay in between. The CDR3 has 11 amino acids. Germline CDR1 is SGHTA and CDR2 is FQGNSA. CDR3 sequence reads: CASSLDYEQYF. CDR3 coding DNA: TGTGCCAGCAGCTTAGACTACGAGCAGTACTTC.

V and J are TRBV7-3 and TRBJ1-6; D is perhaps TRBD1 (6 bases). The CDR3 is 14 residues long. The V end lost 3 bases, the J end lost 6 bases, and 9 bases lay between the germline ends. Germline CDR1 is SGHTA and CDR2 is FQGTGA. CDR3 nucleotide sequence: TGTGCCAGCAGCTTTTCAGGGGCTAATTCACCCCTCCACTTT. Its translation: CASSFSGANSPLHF.

V gene TRBV7-2 combines with J gene TRBJ2-5; D is unclear. This CDR3 comprises 12 residues. Trimming took off 2 bases at V and 2 bases at J, with 3 bases between the two ends. From germline, CDR1 is SGHTA and CDR2 FQGNSA. The CDR3 loop is CASSLKQETQYF. The CDR3 DNA sequence: TGTGCCAGCAGCTTAAAACAAGAGACCCAGTACTTC.

V is TRBV6-5 and J is TRBJ1-4; D remains ambiguous. The CDR3 sequence is 13 residues long. The V and J ends lost 5 bases and 8 bases respectively, with 12 bases between them. Germline values: CDR1 MNHEY, CDR2 SVGAGI. DNA for the CDR3: TGTGCCAGCAGTCCCGCGACTAGGGAAAAACTGTTTTTT. As protein: CASSPATREKLFF.

The V gene is TRBV18, the J gene TRBJ2-1, with 7 bases that match TRBD1. In germline, CDR1 is KGHSH, CDR2 LQKENI. The J segment lost 5 bases and the V segment lost 6 bases, leaving 7 bases of the junction unmatched. This CDR3 is 14 amino acids long. The CDR3 here is CASSSRQGNNEQFF. DNA for the CDR3: TGTGCCAGCTCGTCGCGACAGGGAAACAATGAGCAGTTCTTC. The complete variable domain, with remaining parts taken from reference TRBV18 and TRBJ2-1, reads NAGVMQNPRHLVRRRGQEARLRCSPMKGHSHVYWYRQLPEEGLKFMVYLQKENIIDESGMPKERFSAEFPKEGPSILRIQQVVRGDSAAYFCASSSRQGNNEQFFGPGTRLTVL.